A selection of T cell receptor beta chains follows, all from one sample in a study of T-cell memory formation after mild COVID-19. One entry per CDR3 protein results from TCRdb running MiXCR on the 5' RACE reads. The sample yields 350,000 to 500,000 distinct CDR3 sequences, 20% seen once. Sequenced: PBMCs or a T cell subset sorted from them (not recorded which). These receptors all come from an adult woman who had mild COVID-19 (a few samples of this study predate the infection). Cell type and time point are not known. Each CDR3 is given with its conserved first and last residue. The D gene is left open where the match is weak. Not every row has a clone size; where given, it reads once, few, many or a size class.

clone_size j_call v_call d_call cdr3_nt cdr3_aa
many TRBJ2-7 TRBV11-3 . TGTGCCAGCAGCTTAGCCTCCCAGGGCTACGAGCAGTACTTC CASSLASQGYEQYF
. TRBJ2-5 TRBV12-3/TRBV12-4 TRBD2 TGTGCCAGCAGTTTCCAGCGGGAGCATGGGACCCAGTACTTC CASSFQREHGTQYF
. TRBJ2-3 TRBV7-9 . TGTGCCAGCAGCTTCAACCGGGACACCCGTTCAGATACGCAGTATTTT CASSFNRDTRSDTQYF
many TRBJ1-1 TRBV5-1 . TGCGCCAGCAGCTTAAGCGGCATGAACACTGAAGCTTTCTTT CASSLSGMNTEAFF
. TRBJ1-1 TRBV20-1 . TGCAGTGCTGAATCAAGGGGTGGTGGCACTGAAGCTTTCTTT CSAESRGGGTEAFF
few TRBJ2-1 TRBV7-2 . TGTGCCAGCAGCCCCGGGAGTCGTAATGAGCAGTTCTTC CASSPGSRNEQFF
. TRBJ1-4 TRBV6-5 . TGTGCCAGCAGTTACTCGACCCGGGTGACTAATGAAAAACTGTTTTTT CASSYSTRVTNEKLFF
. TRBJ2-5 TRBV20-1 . TGCAGTGCTAGAGCCCCGACTGTGACCCAGTACTTC CSARAPTVTQYF
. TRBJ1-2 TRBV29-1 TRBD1 TGCAGCGTTGAACCAGCGGGACAGGGTTATGGCTACACCTTC CSVEPAGQGYGYTF
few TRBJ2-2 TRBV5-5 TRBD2 TGTGCCAGCACCCTGGGGGGGAGGACCGGGGAGCTGTTTTTT CASTLGGRTGELFF
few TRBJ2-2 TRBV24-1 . TGTGCCACCAGTGATTCTGGGGGGCTCGGCGGGGAGCTGTTTTTT CATSDSGGLGGELFF
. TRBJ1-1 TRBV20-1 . TGCAGTGCCTTTCTTCTACCGGGACTGCCGAACACTGAAGCTTTCTTT CSAFLLPGLPNTEAFF
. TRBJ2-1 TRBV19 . TGTGCCAGTAGTGTCGGTTCGACAGGTGAGCAGTTCTTC CASSVGSTGEQFF
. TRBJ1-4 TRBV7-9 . TGTGCCAGCAGCTTAGACCTCGAAAAACTGTTTTTT CASSLDLEKLFF
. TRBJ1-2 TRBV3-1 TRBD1 TGTGCCAGCAGCCTCCGAGGGACAGGGGGTGACTATGGCTACACCTTC CASSLRGTGGDYGYTF
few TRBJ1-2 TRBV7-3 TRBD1 TGTGCCAGCAGCCCGCCGGGACAGGGTGGGGGCTACACCTTC CASSPPGQGGGYTF
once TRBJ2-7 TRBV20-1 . TGCAGTGCCTCGGACAGAGACTACGAGCAGTACTTC CSASDRDYEQYF
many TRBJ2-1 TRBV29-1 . TGCAGCGTTGTATCCTACAGGAACTACAATGAGCAGTTCTTC CSVVSYRNYNEQFF
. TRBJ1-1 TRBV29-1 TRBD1 TGCAGCGTTGAACCCGTTGACAGGGGACTTGGGAGGGCTTTCTTT CSVEPVDRGLGRAFF
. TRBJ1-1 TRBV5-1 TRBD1 TGCGCCAGCAGAGCCGGGACAGGGGGCCTGAACACTGAAGCTTTCTTT CASRAGTGGLNTEAFF
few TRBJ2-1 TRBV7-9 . TGTGCCAGCAGTTTTCAGGGGCCTCGGAATGAGCAGTTCTTC CASSFQGPRNEQFF
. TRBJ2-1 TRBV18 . TGTGCCAGCTCACCACCGGCGGGAATCCTAGGGAATGAGCAGTTCTTC CASSPPAGILGNEQFF
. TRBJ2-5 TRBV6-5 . TGTGCCAGCAGTCCCGATTGGGAGGAGACCCAGTACTTC CASSPDWEETQYF
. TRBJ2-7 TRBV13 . TGTGCCAGCAGCTTAGCCCCGATGGGCAGCTACGAGCAGTACTTC CASSLAPMGSYEQYF
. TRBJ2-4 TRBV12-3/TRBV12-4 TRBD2 TGTGCCAGCAGCCGTGGGGGGGGGGACATTCAGTACTTC CASSRGGGDIQYF
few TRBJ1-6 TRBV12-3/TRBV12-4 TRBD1 TGTGCCAGCAGTTTAGTGGGACAGGGTTCACCCCTCCACTTT CASSLVGQGSPLHF
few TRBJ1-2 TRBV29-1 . TGCAGCGTAGAAGTTGCGGGGATGAGAGGCTACACCTTC CSVEVAGMRGYTF
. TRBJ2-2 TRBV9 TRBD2 TGTGCCAGCAGCGAGACTAGCGGGGGGGCTGCCGGGGAGCTGTTTTTT CASSETSGGAAGELFF
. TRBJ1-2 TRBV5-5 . TGTGCCAGCAGCTTGTGGCCAGGGCTTGATGGCTACACCTTC CASSLWPGLDGYTF
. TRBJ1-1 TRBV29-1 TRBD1 TGCAGCGGGAACAGGGGGCTTTTCACTGAAGCTTTCTTT CSGNRGLFTEAFF
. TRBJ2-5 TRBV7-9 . TGTGCCAGCAGCTCAAAGGGGTTCGAGGAGACCCAGTACTTC CASSSKGFEETQYF
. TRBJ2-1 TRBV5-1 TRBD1 TGCGCCAGCACCGAAGGGACAGTTTCCTACAATGAGCAGTTCTTC CASTEGTVSYNEQFF
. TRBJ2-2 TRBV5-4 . TGTGCCAGCAGCCCGGACAGTAGAACCGGGGAGCTGTTTTTT CASSPDSRTGELFF
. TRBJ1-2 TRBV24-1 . TGTGCCACCAGTGATGGGGTTGGCTACACCTTC CATSDGVGYTF
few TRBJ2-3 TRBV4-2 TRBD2 TGTGCCAGCAGCCAACTTAGCGGGGCTCCAGATACGCAGTATTTT CASSQLSGAPDTQYF
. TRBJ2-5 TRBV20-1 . TGCAGTGCTAGAGATGAAGACGTCCGGGAGACCCAGTACTTC CSARDEDVRETQYF
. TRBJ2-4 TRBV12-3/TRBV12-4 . TGTGCCAGCAGTCCTAGACAGATAGCCAAAAACATTCAGTACTTC CASSPRQIAKNIQYF
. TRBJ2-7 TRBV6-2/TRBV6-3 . TGTGCCAGCAGTCATCCCAGGGGCGGCGGGTACGAGCAGTACTTC CASSHPRGGGYEQYF
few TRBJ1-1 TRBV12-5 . TGTGCTAGTGGTTTCGGCCGAACATCCGGGGTCACTGAAGCTTTCTTT CASGFGRTSGVTEAFF
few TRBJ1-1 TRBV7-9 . TGTGCCAGGGGGGAGGGGCCGAACACTGAAGCTTTCTTT CARGEGPNTEAFF
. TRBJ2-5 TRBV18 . TGTGCCAGCTCACCGGGGACTCTCCGGGGGACCCAGTACTTC CASSPGTLRGTQYF
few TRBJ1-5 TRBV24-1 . TGTGCCACCAGTGCGGGGCAGGTGGATCAGCCCCAGCATTTT CATSAGQVDQPQHF
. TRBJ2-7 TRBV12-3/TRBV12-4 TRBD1 TGTGCCAGCTCACCCCCGACAGGGTCCCTCGTAGAGCAGTACTTC CASSPPTGSLVEQYF
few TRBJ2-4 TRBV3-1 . TGTGCCAGCAGCCAAGACACACTCTGGCAGCTACAGGGCCCCAAAAACATTCAGTACTTC CASSQDTLWQLQGPKNIQYF
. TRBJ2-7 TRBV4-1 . TGCGCCAGCAGCCAAGAATCATCCATCTCCTACGAGCAGTACTTC CASSQESSISYEQYF
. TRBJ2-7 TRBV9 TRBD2 TGTGCCAGCAGCGTAGGGGCTAGCGGGGGGCACGAGCAGTACTTC CASSVGASGGHEQYF
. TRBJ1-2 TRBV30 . TGTGCCTGGAGTGGGTCAGGGTACTATGGCTACACCTTC CAWSGSGYYGYTF
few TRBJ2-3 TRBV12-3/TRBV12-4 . TGTGCCAGCAGTTTTTCGGGAAGAACGCAGTATTTT CASSFSGRTQYF